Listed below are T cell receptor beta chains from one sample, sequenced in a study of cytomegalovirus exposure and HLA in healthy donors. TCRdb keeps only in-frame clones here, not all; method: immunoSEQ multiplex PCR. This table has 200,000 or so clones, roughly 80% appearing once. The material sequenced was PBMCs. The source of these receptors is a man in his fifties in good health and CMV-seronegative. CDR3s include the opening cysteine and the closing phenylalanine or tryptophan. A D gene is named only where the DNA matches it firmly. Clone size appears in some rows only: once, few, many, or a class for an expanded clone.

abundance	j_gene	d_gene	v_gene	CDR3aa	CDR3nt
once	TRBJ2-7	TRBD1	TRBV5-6	CASSFRQGLGEQYF	TGTGCCAGCAGCTTCCGACAGGGGCTAGGGGAGCAGTACTTC
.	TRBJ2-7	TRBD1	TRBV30	CAWSVHWGQVEQYF	TGTGCCTGGAGTGTACACTGGGGACAGGTCGAGCAGTACTTC
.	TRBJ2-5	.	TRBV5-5	CASSPGWWVERETQYF	TGTGCCAGCAGCCCCGGGTGGTGGGTAGAGAGAGAGACCCAGTACTTC
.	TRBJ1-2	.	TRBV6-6	CASSIGGALSGYTF	TGTGCCAGCAGTATAGGGGGGGCGCTTAGTGGCTACACCTTC
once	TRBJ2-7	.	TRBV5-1	CASSFLQGPPYEQYF	TGCGCCAGCAGCTTCCTACAGGGTCCTCCCTACGAGCAGTACTTC
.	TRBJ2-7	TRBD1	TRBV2	CASSESSQGAYEQYF	TGTGCCAGCAGTGAAAGTTCGCAGGGGGCGTACGAGCAGTACTTC
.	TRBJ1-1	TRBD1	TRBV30	CAWSVGTVRGTEAFF	TGTGCCTGGAGTGTCGGGACAGTGAGAGGCACTGAAGCTTTCTTT
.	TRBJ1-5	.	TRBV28	CASSLTGLNQPQHF	TGTGCCAGCAGTTTAACAGGTCTCAATCAGCCCCAGCATTTT
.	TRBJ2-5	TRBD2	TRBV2	CASSGGGGRQETQYF	TGTGCCAGCAGTGGGGGGGGCGGGAGGCAAGAGACCCAGTACTTC
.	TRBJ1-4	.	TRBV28	CASSPQTGGNEKLFF	TGTGCCAGCAGTCCCCAGACAGGAGGTAATGAAAAACTGTTTTTT